This T cell receptor beta chain was sequenced for a study of cytomegalovirus exposure and HLA in healthy donors. Overall study context: Roughly 80 million unique TCRs from HLA-typed donors made up an early data release. Findings of the study overall: Exclusion applied to some V segments, including TRBV6-2 and TRBV6-3, as they were indistinguishable. Several top significant clusters appeared, in a later analysis, to be linked to common viral pathogens.

Remarks on this clone: What it binds is unknown.

Trimming removed 5 bases from V and 0 bases from J, with 9 bases in between. The CDR3 runs to 14 residues. CDR1 SGHAT and CDR2 FQNNGV come from the germline V gene. This PCR relied on a set of 60 Vbeta primers and 13 Jbeta primers. The protocol was immunoSEQ multiplex PCR, while the TCRdb copy is restricted to in-frame clones and leaves out a portion. The data contain under 200,000 clones, 82% of them singletons. The sample comprised PBMCs. The source of this sequence is a male donor in good health and CMV-seropositive. The V and J genes are TRBV11-2 and TRBJ2-3, with D uncertain. The CDR3 coding sequence is TGTGCCAGCAGCCCGAGGCTTAGCACAGATACGCAGTATTTT. Encoded protein: CASSPRLSTDTQYF.